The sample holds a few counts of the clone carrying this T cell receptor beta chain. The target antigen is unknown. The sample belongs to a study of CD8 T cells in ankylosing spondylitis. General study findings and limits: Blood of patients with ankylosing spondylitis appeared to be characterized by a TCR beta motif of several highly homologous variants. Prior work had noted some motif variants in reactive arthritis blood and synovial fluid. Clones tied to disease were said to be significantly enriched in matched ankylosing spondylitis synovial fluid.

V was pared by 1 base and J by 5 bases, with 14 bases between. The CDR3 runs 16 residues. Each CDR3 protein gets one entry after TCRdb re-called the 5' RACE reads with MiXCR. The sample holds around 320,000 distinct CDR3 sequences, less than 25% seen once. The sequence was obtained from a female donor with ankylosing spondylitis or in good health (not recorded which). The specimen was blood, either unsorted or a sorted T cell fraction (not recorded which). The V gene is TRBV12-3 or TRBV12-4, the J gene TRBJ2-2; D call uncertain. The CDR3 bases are TGTGCCAGCAGTTTAGTCCCCCTCGTGGGGACCGGGGAGCTGTTTTTT. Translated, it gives CASSLVPLVGTGELFF.